Sequencing of this T cell receptor (beta chain) was carried out in a study of beta chain features in type 1 diabetes. As regards this clone: Its specificity is unknown.

Isolated RNA was reverse transcribed in full, so expressed TCRB transcripts were sequenced. The method was immunoSEQ multiplex PCR; TCRdb's version includes in-frame clones alone and lacks a portion of them. Of 120,000 or so clones listed, 16% are singletons. Findings and limits, study-wide: Any role of HLA type in TCRB rearrangement remained unresolved here. Using cDNA template may skew counts toward highly expressing activated cells. It was possible that PCR favored shorter templates, equally so in patients and controls. Type 1 diabetes patients had TCRB CDR3s that were shorter (moderately but significantly so) in all four CD4+ subsets.

With V trimmed by 6 bases and J by 4 bases, 7 bases remained unmatched. Germline lookup yields CDR1 MDHEN and CDR2 SYDVKM. The CDR3 runs to 14 residues. The chain combines TRBV28 with TRBJ2-7; 9 bases map to TRBD1. The sequencing input was central memory CD4+ T cells from blood. The sequence came from a man in his thirties or forties with type 1 diabetes. The CDR3 bases are TGTGCCAGCAGCCCCCGGGACAGGGTTTACGAGCAGTACTTC. It encodes CASSPRDRVYEQYF.